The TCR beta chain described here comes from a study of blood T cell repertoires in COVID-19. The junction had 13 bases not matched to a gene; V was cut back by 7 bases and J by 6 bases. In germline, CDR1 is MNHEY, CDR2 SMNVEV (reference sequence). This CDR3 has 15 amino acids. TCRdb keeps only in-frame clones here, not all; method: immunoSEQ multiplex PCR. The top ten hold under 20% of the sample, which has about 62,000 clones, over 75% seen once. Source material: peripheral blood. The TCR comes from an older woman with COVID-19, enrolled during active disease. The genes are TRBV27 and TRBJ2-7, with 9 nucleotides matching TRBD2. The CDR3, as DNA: TGTGCCAGCACCTTCCGGGGTGGACTAGCGTCCGAGCAGTACTTC. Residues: CASTFRGGLASEQYF.